Following are 29 T cell receptor beta chains from one sample sequenced in a study of CD8 T cells in Susac syndrome. Random hexamers were used to reverse transcribe an amount of roughly 0.5 to 1 ug RNA. Each CDR3 protein gets one entry after TCRdb re-called the immunoSEQ multiplex PCR reads with MiXCR. The data hold roughly 84,000 distinct CDR3 sequences, with 96% observed a single time. Sequencing used CD8+ T cells from PBMCs. The origin of the receptors is a human donor with Susac syndrome.

This chain uses TRBV12-3 or TRBV12-4 with TRBJ2-1; 14 nucleotides align to TRBD2. V shed 6 bases, J shed 0 bases, and the junction held 4 bases outside the gene matches. The CDR3 is 17 amino acids. CDR3 amino acids: CASRGLAGGRSYNEQFF. CDR3 DNA: TGTGCCAGCAGAGGACTAGCGGGAGGCCGCTCCTACAATGAGCAGTTCTTC.

The chain links TRBV7-6 to TRBJ1-5; a possible D gene is TRBD1 (5 bases). The germline V gene encodes CDR1 SGHVS and CDR2 FNYEAQ. The CDR3 loop spans 15 amino acids. The V and J ends lost 5 bases and 4 bases respectively, with 15 bases between them. The CDR3 here is CASSPRPGMNQPQHF. The CDR3 DNA is TGTGCCAGCAGCCCTCGTCCAGGGATGAATCAGCCCCAGCATTTT.

V is TRBV6-4 and J is TRBJ2-2, with a tentative D call TRBD2 (5 bases). The germline V and J ends were trimmed by 2 bases and 7 bases, with 8 bases remaining between them. Per the germline V gene, CDR1 is MRHNA and CDR2 is SNTAGT. This CDR3 has 13 residues. CDR3 bases: TGTGCCAGCAGTGACCGCGCGGGCGGGGAGCTGTTTTTT. Its translation: CASSDRAGGELFF.

The CDR3 spells CASSLTGAAASYGYTF. The CDR3 nucleotides read TGTGCCAGCAGCTTGACCGGGGCAGCAGCATCCTATGGCTACACCTTC. The rearrangement uses TRBV7-2 and TRBJ1-2; possibly TRBD1 for D (5 bases). V was cut by 3 bases and J by 4 bases, with 18 bases left in between. The CDR3 covers 16 residues. Germline V CDR1 and CDR2: SGHTA, FQGNSA.

Only one count was recorded for this clonotype. The chain carries TRBV20-1 and TRBJ2-7, with D unclear. Germline V lookup: CDR1 DFQATT, CDR2 SNEGSKA (reference sequence). This CDR3 comprises 13 residues. V was clipped by 2 bases and J by 2 bases, with 10 bases between them. The CDR3, as DNA: TGCAGTGCTAGACCTCGGGCTACCTACGAGCAGTACGTC. Protein sequence: CSARPRATYEQYV.

CDR3 DNA: TGTGCCAGCAGTTTAGACGGGAACAAGTACGAGCAGTACTTC. It encodes CASSLDGNKYEQYF. The rearrangement joins TRBV28 to TRBJ2-7; tentatively, D is TRBD2 (5 bases). V lost 2 bases, J lost 4 bases, and 12 bases lay in between. The length of the CDR3 is 14 residues. Germline V gives CDR1 MDHEN, CDR2 SYDVKM.

The V gene is TRBV6-5, the J gene TRBJ2-7, with D perhaps TRBD1 (5 bases). The germline V gene encodes CDR1 MNHEY and CDR2 SVGAGI. The length of the CDR3 is 13 residues. Trimming removed 6 bases at V and 5 bases at J, with 14 bases between. CDR3 bases: TGTGCCAGCAGCCCCCCGTGGGGCCACGAGCAGTACTTC. It yields the protein CASSPPWGHEQYF.

The rearrangement links TRBV19 to TRBJ2-5; D unclear. Germline CDR1 reads LNHDA; CDR2 reads SQIVND (reference sequence). Trimming cost V 7 bases and J 5 bases, with 5 bases left between them. The CDR3 has 10 residues. The CDR3 nucleotides are TGTGCCAGTATGGGGGAGACCCAGTACTTC. Translated: CASMGETQYF.

This clonotype was seen just once. This sequence joins TRBV14 and TRBJ2-3, with TRBD2 identical over 11 bases. The CDR3 covers 20 residues. Germline CDR1 is SGHDN and CDR2 is FVKESK. V shed 4 bases and J 3 bases; nucleotides not matched to a gene: 18. CDR3: CASSPYETLSGRAWTDTQYF. CDR3 bases: TGTGCCAGCAGCCCTTACGAAACACTTAGCGGGAGGGCCTGGACAGATACGCAGTATTTT.

The chain uses TRBV29-1 and TRBJ2-1; the D gene could be TRBD1 or TRBD2 (7 bases each). V was clipped by 7 bases and J by 7 bases, with 17 bases between them. Germline-derived CDR1 and CDR2 are SQVTM and ANQGSEA. The CDR3 extends over 13 amino acids. The CDR3 nucleotides read TGCAGCGCCGTCAGGGGGGGACTAAATGAGCAGTTCTTC. It is translated as CSAVRGGLNEQFF.

The rearrangement links TRBV6-2 or TRBV6-3 to TRBJ1-2; no clear D. Germline V gives CDR1 MNHEY, CDR2 SVGEGT. The CDR3 contains 13 residues. V gave up 2 bases and J gave up 2 bases, with 6 bases separating them. The CDR3 DNA reads as TGTGCCAGCAGTTACGGCGGGAACTATGGCTACACCTTC. Protein sequence: CASSYGGNYGYTF.

The chain is built from TRBV20-1 and TRBJ2-1; 8 bases agree with TRBD2. The CDR3 covers 15 residues. Germline V gives CDR1 DFQATT, CDR2 SNEGSKA (reference sequence). V lost 0 bases and J lost 5; bases outside the gene matches: 6. CDR3 coding DNA: TGCAGTGCTAGAGATCTCGGGGGGGACCACAATGAGCAGTTCTTC. Encoded protein: CSARDLGGDHNEQFF.

The chain has TRBV24-1 and TRBJ2-3; 7 bases align to TRBD2. From germline, CDR1 is KGHDR and CDR2 SFDVKD. The CDR3 contains 15 residues. V was clipped by 6 bases and J by 6 bases; unmatched bases: 11. The CDR3 spells CATSTSTREGDTQYF. The DNA for the CDR3 is TGTGCCACCAGTACTTCTACCAGGGAGGGCGATACGCAGTATTTT.

This clonotype was observed once. The chain combines TRBV12-3 or TRBV12-4 with TRBJ2-6, with D maybe TRBD1 (5 bases). This CDR3 has 14 residues. Trimming took off 7 bases at V and 4 bases at J, with 11 bases between the two ends. CDR3 protein: CASKNRLGANVLTF. The CDR3 nucleotides read TGTGCCAGCAAGAACAGGTTGGGGGCCAACGTCCTGACTTTC.

This chain links TRBV13 with TRBJ1-1; D ambiguous. The V end lost 4 bases, the J end lost 0 bases, and 12 bases lay between the germline ends. There are 15 residues in the CDR3. Germline CDR1 and CDR2: PRHDT and FYEKMQ (reference sequence). This CDR3 is CASSYGGGVNTEAFF. The CDR3, as DNA: TGTGCCAGCAGCTACGGAGGCGGAGTGAACACTGAAGCTTTCTTT. Full variable domain (outside the CDR3, taken from reference TRBV13 and TRBJ1-1): AAGVIQSPRHLIKEKRETATLKCYPIPRHDTVYWYQQGPGQDPQFLISFYEKMQSDKGSIPDRFSAQQFSDYHSELNMSSLELGDSALYFCASSYGGGVNTEAFFGQGTRLTVV.

This chain links TRBV5-1 with TRBJ2-3, with D uncertain. The CDR3 is 14 amino acids. V shed 2 bases and J shed 2 bases, with 9 bases lying between them. Looked up from germline, CDR1 is SGHRS and CDR2 is YFSETQ. CDR3 DNA: TGCGCCAGCAGCTTAGACGGGTACACAGATACGCAGTATTTT. This codes for CASSLDGYTDTQYF.

The chain carries TRBV29-1 and TRBJ2-7; TRBD2 matches at 8 bases. Germline CDR1 reads SQVTM; CDR2 reads ANQGSEA. The trim removed 7 bases at V and 5 bases at J, leaving 13 bases unmatched. The CDR3 consists of 14 residues. CDR3 nucleotides: TGCAGCGCCCCATATCGGGGGGGTCTCCACGAGCAGTACGTC. The encoded protein is CSAPYRGGLHEQYV.

The V gene is TRBV5-1, the J gene TRBJ2-6; D could derive from TRBD1 or TRBD2 (5 bases each). This CDR3 region has 17 residues. Trimming took 4 bases from V and 4 from J, leaving 18 bases between them. The germline gives CDR1 SGHRS, CDR2 YFSETQ. This CDR3 is CASSRDGQRSGANVLTF. CDR3 DNA sequence: TGCGCCAGCAGCCGGGACGGCCAGAGGTCAGGGGCCAACGTCCTGACTTTC.

The chain combines TRBV4-1 with TRBJ1-6; D is perhaps TRBD1 (5 bases). Trimming shortened V by 1 base and J by 4 bases, and 14 bases separated the two germline ends. The CDR3 has 17 amino acids. CDR1 is MGHRA, CDR2 YSYEKL, per germline. CDR3 DNA: TGCGCCAGCAGCCAAGGCCCCCGGGACCTGTATAATTCACCCCTCCACTTT. Residues: CASSQGPRDLYNSPLHF.

This rearrangement joins TRBV20-1 to TRBJ2-7, with 12 bases that match TRBD2. CDR3 size: 18 residues. The germline V gene has CDR1 DFQATT and CDR2 SNEGSKA (reference sequence). After removal of 1 base from V and 5 bases from J, the junction contained 15 bases not matched to a gene. The CDR3 protein is CSARGKGLAGHGSHEQYF. In DNA form, the CDR3 reads TGCAGTGCTAGAGGGAAGGGACTAGCGGGCCATGGGTCCCACGAGCAGTACTTC.

This chain connects TRBV7-8 to TRBJ2-3; D is uncertain. Trimming pared 5 bases from V and 2 bases from J, leaving 11 bases between. Germline loops: CDR1 SGHVS, CDR2 FQNEAQ. CDR3 length: 14 amino acids. Here the CDR3 DNA reads TGTGCCAGCAGCGATACCGGGTCCACAGATACGCAGTATTTT. Translation: CASSDTGSTDTQYF. Drawing the rest from reference TRBV7-8 and TRBJ2-3, the complete variable domain is GAGVSQSPRYKVAKRGQDVALRCDPISGHVSLFWYQQALGQGPEFLTYFQNEAQLDKSGLPSDRFFAERPEGSVSTLKIQRTQQEDSAVYLCASSDTGSTDTQYFGPGTRLTVL.

This chain connects TRBV27 to TRBJ2-5; D might be TRBD1 or TRBD2, each matching 6 bases. This CDR3 has 15 amino acids. Trimming took 5 bases from V and 4 from J, leaving 17 bases between them. Germline CDR1 and CDR2: MNHEY and SMNVEV (reference sequence). This CDR3 is CASSPGTQGGETQYF. As DNA, the CDR3 is TGTGCCAGCAGTCCCGGGACACAGGGAGGAGAGACCCAGTACTTC.

V usage is TRBV20-1 and J usage is TRBJ2-1; the match to TRBD2 covers 7 bases. The CDR3 consists of 16 residues. Germline V lookup: CDR1 DFQATT, CDR2 SNEGSKA (reference sequence). V trimming: 3 bases; J trimming: 4 bases; junction bases outside the gene matches: 12. The chain's CDR3 is CSASSDLAASYNEQFF. CDR3 nucleotide sequence: TGCAGTGCTAGCAGCGACCTAGCGGCATCTTACAATGAGCAGTTCTTC.

This sequence joins TRBV4-3 and TRBJ2-1; D unclear. This CDR3 region has 14 residues. Trimming took off 1 base at V and 11 bases at J, with 15 bases between the two ends. Germline CDR1 is LGHNA and CDR2 is YSLEER. Written as DNA, the CDR3 is TGCGCCAGCAGCCAAGCCGCCATCGAGCACAAGCAGTTCTTC. It translates to CASSQAAIEHKQFF.

The rearrangement links TRBV5-1 to TRBJ2-6; weak D call: TRBD1 (5 bases). The CDR3 is 16 residues long. Germline CDR1 and CDR2: SGHRS and YFSETQ. Trimming took 4 bases from V and 0 from J, leaving 11 bases between them. CDR3 sequence reads: CASSPETASGANVLTF. In nucleotides, the CDR3 is TGCGCCAGCAGCCCGGAGACAGCCTCTGGGGCCAACGTCCTGACTTTC.

The chain links TRBV19 to TRBJ2-7; D remains ambiguous. The germline V gene encodes CDR1 LNHDA and CDR2 SQIVND (reference sequence). Trimming removed 0 bases from V and 0 bases from J, with 6 bases in between. The CDR3 has 14 amino acids. The CDR3 DNA reads TGTGCCAGTAGTATAGACCACAGCTCCTACGAGCAGTACTTC. Translation: CASSIDHSSYEQYF.

The V gene is TRBV4-3, the J gene TRBJ2-1; D unresolved. CDR1 is LGHNA and CDR2 is YSLEER in the germline V gene. The V gene lost 0 bases and the J gene lost 0 bases, with 18 bases spanning the gap. The CDR3 length is 19 residues. As DNA, the CDR3 is TGCGCCAGCAGCCAAGAAAGCCAATCCGGGCAAAGCTCCTACAATGAGCAGTTCTTC. This gives the protein CASSQESQSGQSSYNEQFF.

CDR3 sequence reads: CASSLSGLSAEQFF. The CDR3 region has the DNA TGTGCCAGCAGCTTATCAGGACTTTCGGCTGAGCAGTTCTTC. This chain joins TRBV7-9 and TRBJ2-1; possibly TRBD2 for D (5 bases). The CDR3 has 14 amino acids. The germline V gene encodes CDR1 SEHNR and CDR2 FQNEAQ (reference sequence). V lost 2 bases and J 9 bases, leaving 14 bases between the germline ends.

V and J are TRBV29-1 and TRBJ2-5; perhaps TRBD1 as D (6 bases). The germline V and J ends were trimmed by 6 bases and 4 bases, with 15 bases remaining between them. Germline V gene data show CDR1 as SQVTM and CDR2 as ANQGSEA. The CDR3 is made up of 13 amino acids. Here the CDR3 DNA reads TGCAGCGTGACCGGGACAATATTAGAGACCCAGTACTTC. The encoded protein is CSVTGTILETQYF.